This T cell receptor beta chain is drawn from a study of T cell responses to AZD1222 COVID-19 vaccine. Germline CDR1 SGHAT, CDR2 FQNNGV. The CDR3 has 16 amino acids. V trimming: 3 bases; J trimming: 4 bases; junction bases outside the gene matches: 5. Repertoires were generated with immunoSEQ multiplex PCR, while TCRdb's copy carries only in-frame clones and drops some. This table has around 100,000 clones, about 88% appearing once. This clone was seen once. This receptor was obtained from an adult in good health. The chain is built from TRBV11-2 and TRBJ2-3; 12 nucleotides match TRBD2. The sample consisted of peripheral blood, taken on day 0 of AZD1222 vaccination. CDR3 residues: CASSFWLAGGPDTQYF. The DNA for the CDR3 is TGTGCCAGCAGCTTCTGGCTAGCGGGAGGGCCAGATACGCAGTATTTT.